This T cell receptor beta chain was retrieved from a study of OX40 agonist ivuxolimab in advanced cancers. Study details: A mean age of around 66 years, range roughly 20 to 85, was recorded, and around 85% were male.

Study-wide results and caveats: At doses 0.1 to 3.0 mg/kg, CD4+ and CD8+ clones expanded. With doses of 0.1-3.0 mg/kg, partial responders showed among the lowest clonal expansion.

To note about this clone: Antigen unknown.

Assay: immunoSEQ multiplex PCR; the TCRdb copy retains only in-frame clones and omits some. Of some 70,000 clones listed, just over 85% are singletons. This CDR3 is 17 amino acids long. CDR1 and CDR2 (germline): SNHLY, FYNNEI. Germline trimming cut 8 bases from V and 0 bases from J; bases unmatched to any gene: 13. The sequencing here drew on CD4+ or CD8+ T cells sorted from blood, taken in a trial of the OX40 agonist ivuxolimab. The TCR was taken from an adult with an advanced solid tumor such as melanoma, head and neck, liver or kidney cancer. The chain couples TRBV2 to TRBJ2-3, with 8 bases lining up with TRBD2. The CDR3 here is CASGRGGRTFSTDTQYF. In nucleotides, the CDR3 is TGTGCCAGCGGTCGGGGGGGTCGAACCTTTAGCACAGATACGCAGTATTTT. Full variable domain (remainder filled in from reference TRBV2 and TRBJ2-3): EPEVTQTPSHQVTQMGQEVILRCVPISNHLYFYWYRQILGQKVEFLVSFYNNEISEKSEIFDDQFSVERPDGSNFTLKIRSTKLEDSAMYFCASGRGGRTFSTDTQYFGPGTRLTVL.